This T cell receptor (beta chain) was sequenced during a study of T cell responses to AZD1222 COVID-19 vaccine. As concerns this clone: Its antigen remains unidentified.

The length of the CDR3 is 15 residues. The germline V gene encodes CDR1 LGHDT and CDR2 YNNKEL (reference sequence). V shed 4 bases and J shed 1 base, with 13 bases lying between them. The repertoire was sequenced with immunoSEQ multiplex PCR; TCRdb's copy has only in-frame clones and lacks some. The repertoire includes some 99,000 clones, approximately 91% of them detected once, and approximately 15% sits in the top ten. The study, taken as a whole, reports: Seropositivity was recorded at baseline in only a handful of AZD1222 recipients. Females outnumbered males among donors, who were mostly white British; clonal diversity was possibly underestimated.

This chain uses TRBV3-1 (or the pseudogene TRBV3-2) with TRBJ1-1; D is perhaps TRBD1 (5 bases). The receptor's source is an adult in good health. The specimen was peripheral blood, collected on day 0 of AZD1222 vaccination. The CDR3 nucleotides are TGTGCCAGCAGCCCCCAGGACGGGGCGAACACTGAAGCTTTCTTT. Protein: CASSPQDGANTEAFF.